This TCR beta chain is from a study of patients and donors after allogeneic stem cell transplantation. Per the germline V gene, CDR1 is MNHEY and CDR2 is SVGAGI. CDR3 length: 14 amino acids. After removal of 6 bases from V and 5 bases from J, the junction contained 6 bases not matched to a gene. A single record per CDR3 protein comes from TCRdb applying MiXCR to the RT-PCR reads. The sample has about 70,000 distinct CDR3 sequences; 26% are singletons. This clonotype was found many times. What was sequenced was blood, either unsorted or a sorted T cell fraction (not recorded which). The chain combines TRBV6-5 with TRBJ1-5, with TRBD1 identical over 8 bases. The TCR originated in a human donor who was either an allogeneic HSCT recipient or a stem cell or donor lymphocyte infusion donor (not recorded which). It is not recorded whose cells these are; they may come from a transplant donor. CDR3 protein: CASRRTGWDQPQHF. In nucleotides, the CDR3 is TGTGCCAGCAGGAGGACAGGGTGGGATCAGCCCCAGCATTTT.